This TCR beta chain was profiled in a study of CD8+ T cells in alopecia areata. Isolated RNA was reverse transcribed into cDNA used as the sequencing template. Repertoires were generated with immunoSEQ multiplex PCR, while TCRdb's copy carries only in-frame clones and drops some. This table holds roughly 190,000 clones, just under 65% found once. Documented treatment: oral pan-JAK inhibitor, 5-10 mg twice daily. Patients with alopecia areata provided lesional scalp punch biopsies as well as peripheral blood. This CDR3 contains 14 residues. CDR1 LNHDA and CDR2 SQIVND come from the germline V gene (reference sequence). Trimming removed 6 bases from V and 7 bases from J, with 18 bases in between.

The V gene is TRBV19, the J gene TRBJ1-1; D is ambiguous. This clonotype originated in a human donor with alopecia areata. This sample comprised CD4+ T cells sorted from blood, obtained between weeks 47 and 50, from a patient treated with tofacitinib. The chain's CDR3 is CASRLFGDISEAFF. CDR3 bases: TGTGCCAGTAGATTATTCGGTGATATCAGTGAAGCTTTCTTT.